Listed below are T cell receptor beta chains from one sample, sequenced in a study of CD8 T cells in ankylosing spondylitis. One entry per CDR3 protein, called by TCRdb with MiXCR from the 5' RACE reads. This repertoire shows about 170,000 distinct CDR3 sequences, approximately 16% found once; its top ten account for over 7.5%. The source material was blood, either unsorted or a sorted T cell fraction (not recorded which). The receptors shown here come from a male donor with ankylosing spondylitis or in good health (not recorded which). CDR3s include the opening cysteine and the closing phenylalanine or tryptophan. A D gene is named only where the DNA matches it firmly. Expanded clones get a size class; other rows say once, few or many, or leave the size out.

J gene	clone size	D gene	V gene	CDR3 DNA	CDR3 protein
TRBJ2-3	few	TRBD1	TRBV20-1	TGCAGTGCTTCCCTGGACAGGGGAGTTACAGATACGCAGTATTTT	CSASLDRGVTDTQYF
TRBJ1-2	few	TRBD1	TRBV25-1	TGTGCCAGCAGTGAACTGGACAGGGGGACTCCCACCTTC	CASSELDRGTPTF
TRBJ2-3	NA	TRBD1	TRBV5-1	TGCGCCAGCAGCTTCGGACAGGCCTACACAGATACGCAGTATTTT	CASSFGQAYTDTQYF
TRBJ2-7	NA	NA	TRBV5-4	TGTGCCAGCAGCTTCGGAACAGCCTACGAGCAGTACTTC	CASSFGTAYEQYF
TRBJ2-5	NA	NA	TRBV7-8	TGTGCCAGCAGCTTAGGCATACCACAAGAGACCCAGTACTTC	CASSLGIPQETQYF
TRBJ2-1	NA	TRBD2	TRBV24-1	TGTGCCACCTCCGGGACTAGCGGGTGGAATGAGCAGTTCTTC	CATSGTSGWNEQFF
TRBJ1-5	many	NA	TRBV2	TGTGCCAGCAGGGACATGGGGGGCAATCAGCCCCAGCATTTT	CASRDMGGNQPQHF
TRBJ2-1	many	NA	TRBV5-1	TGCGCCAGCAGCTTGGCCGGGGGTTTGGAGCAGTTCTTC	CASSLAGGLEQFF
TRBJ2-7	many	TRBD1	TRBV29-1	TGCAGCGTTGGGGAGGGACAGGGGCTCGAGCAGTACTTC	CSVGEGQGLEQYF
TRBJ2-3	few	TRBD1	TRBV20-1	TGCAGTGCTAGAGCCCCGGGACAGGCAGATACGCAGTATTTT	CSARAPGQADTQYF
TRBJ1-5	NA	TRBD1	TRBV28	TGTGCCAGTATTAGACAGGGGGGCAATCAGCCCCAGCATTTT	CASIRQGGNQPQHF
TRBJ1-5	NA	NA	TRBV18	TGTGCCAGCTCATTCTCCATGAGCAATCAGCCCCAGCATTTT	CASSFSMSNQPQHF
TRBJ1-2	many	NA	TRBV5-1	TGCGCCAGCAGCTTGGACGTTAGTGGCTACACCTTC	CASSLDVSGYTF
TRBJ1-5	few	NA	TRBV20-1	TGCAGTGCTAGTTCTAGCAATCAGCCCCAGCATTTT	CSASSSNQPQHF
TRBJ2-7	many	TRBD1	TRBV5-1	TGCGCCAGCAGCTTGGTCTCGACAGGGGGCCTCTACGAGCAGTACTTC	CASSLVSTGGLYEQYF
TRBJ2-3	many	NA	TRBV6-5	TGTGCCAGCAGTTACTCTGGGGGAGAATTCCCAGATACGCAGTATTTT	CASSYSGGEFPDTQYF
TRBJ2-5	many	NA	TRBV20-1	TGCAGTGGTAGGACAGAGACCCAGTACTTC	CSGRTETQYF
TRBJ2-3	many	TRBD2	TRBV20-1	TGCAGTGCTAGAGCGGCTAGCGGGATAGGATCGGATACGCAGTATTTT	CSARAASGIGSDTQYF
TRBJ2-1	few	TRBD2	TRBV4-1	TGCGCCAGCAGCCAAGGGGCTAGCGGGGCCTACAATGAGCAGTTCTTC	CASSQGASGAYNEQFF
TRBJ1-5	few	NA	TRBV7-9	TGTGCCAGCAGCCTGGGGGCAGGGAGGGTGAATCAGCCCCAGCATTTT	CASSLGAGRVNQPQHF
TRBJ1-2	many	TRBD1	TRBV12-3/TRBV12-4	TGTGCCAGCAGTTTACTACCAGGGGGCTATGGCTACACCTTC	CASSLLPGGYGYTF
TRBJ2-1	NA	TRBD2	TRBV29-1	TGCACCCTAGTTAGGACTAGCGACAATGAGCAGTTCTTC	CTLVRTSDNEQFF
TRBJ1-1	many	NA	TRBV12-3/TRBV12-4	TGTGCCAGCAGTTTATGGGGCCTGGGAGCTTTCTTT	CASSLWGLGAFF
TRBJ2-5	many	NA	TRBV28	TGTGCCAGCTTTACTACAACGGGTGAGACCCAGTACTTC	CASFTTTGETQYF
TRBJ2-1	NA	NA	TRBV6-4	TGTGCCAGCAGTGACTCGAGACTGGCCCTTAGGGATGAGCAGTTCTTC	CASSDSRLALRDEQFF
TRBJ2-7	few	NA	TRBV27	TGTGCCAGCAGTTTACGGCGGCAGGGTCCCCACGAGCAGTACTTC	CASSLRRQGPHEQYF
TRBJ1-1	NA	TRBD1	TRBV28	TGTGCCAGCAGTTCCCCGGCAGGGGGGAACACTGAAGCTTTCTTT	CASSSPAGGNTEAFF
TRBJ2-7	many	TRBD2	TRBV5-1	TGCGCCAGCAGCACACGACTAGCGGGAGTTGACGAGCAGTACTTC	CASSTRLAGVDEQYF
TRBJ1-5	NA	NA	TRBV5-1	TGCGCCAGCAGCTTGGGGGGGTCTAGCAATCAGCCCCAGCATTTT	CASSLGGSSNQPQHF
TRBJ1-2	few	NA	TRBV11-1	TGTGCCAGCAGCCTATGGACGTTAGCTAACTATGGCTACACCTTC	CASSLWTLANYGYTF
TRBJ2-7	many	NA	TRBV12-3/TRBV12-4	TGTGCCAGCAGCATGGACAGCCAGTCCTCCTACGAGCAGTACTTC	CASSMDSQSSYEQYF
TRBJ1-1	few	NA	TRBV5-6	TGTGCCAGCAGCCCGGCGGGGGGCTGGGGTGAAGCTTTCTTT	CASSPAGGWGEAFF
TRBJ2-7	NA	NA	TRBV20-1	TGCAGTGCTAGGTACAGGGCCGAGCAGTACTTC	CSARYRAEQYF
TRBJ2-2	many	NA	TRBV5-1	TGCGCCAGCAGCTTGGCCTGGGTATCCACCGGGGAGCTGTTTTTT	CASSLAWVSTGELFF
TRBJ2-7	NA	NA	TRBV12-3/TRBV12-4	TGTGCCAGCAGTTTGGTGGTAGAGGGCGAGCAGTACTTC	CASSLVVEGEQYF
TRBJ2-7	many	NA	TRBV2	TGTGCCAGCAGTGAAGAAGAGGTTCTCTTCTCCTACGAGCAGTACTTC	CASSEEEVLFSYEQYF
TRBJ2-5	NA	NA	TRBV7-9	TGTGCCAGCGCAAGTAGCGGCCAAGAGACCCAGTACTTC	CASASSGQETQYF
TRBJ2-5	many	TRBD1	TRBV12-3/TRBV12-4	TGTGCCAGCAGTTTCCGGGACAGGGAAGAGACCCAGCACTTC	CASSFRDREETQHF
TRBJ2-3	few	TRBD2	TRBV20-1	TGCAGTGCTAGTCACCAAAGGGGGTCTAGCGGGCGCACAGATACGCAGTATTTT	CSASHQRGSSGRTDTQYF
TRBJ1-1	few	TRBD1	TRBV5-1	TGCGCCAGCAGCTTGGGGACAGGGGGATTCGAGGCTTTCTTT	CASSLGTGGFEAFF
TRBJ2-3	NA	NA	TRBV27	TGTGCCAGCAGGTGGACGAGCACAGATACGCAGTATTTT	CASRWTSTDTQYF
TRBJ2-2	NA	TRBD1	TRBV6-1	TGTGCCAGCAGACGGACAGGGGCCCCCGGGGAGCTGTTTTTT	CASRRTGAPGELFF
TRBJ1-1	many	NA	TRBV29-1	TGCAGCGTAGAAACTGACAAGAACACTGAAGCTTTCTTT	CSVETDKNTEAFF
TRBJ2-1	many	NA	TRBV12-3/TRBV12-4	TGTGCCAGCAGTAACGGGGGCTACAATGAGCAGTTCTTC	CASSNGGYNEQFF
TRBJ1-2	NA	TRBD1	TRBV30	TGTGCCTGGGCACGACAGGGGCCAATTTACGGCTACACCTTC	CAWARQGPIYGYTF
TRBJ2-1	NA	NA	TRBV28	TGTGCCAGCAGTTTAATCGTCCTAGATGGGCAGTTCTTC	CASSLIVLDGQFF
TRBJ2-2	NA	NA	TRBV11-2	TGTGCCAGCAGCCTCACAACCCTAGTAGTGGGTAGGCGGGAGCTGTTTTTT	CASSLTTLVVGRRELFF
TRBJ2-7	few	NA	TRBV28	TGTGCCAGCAGCCCCCTCTTGTCAGGGTTCTACGAGCAGTACTTC	CASSPLLSGFYEQYF
TRBJ2-5	few	NA	TRBV25-1	TGTGCCAGCAGTGTACTAGGGGAAGAGACCCAGTACTTC	CASSVLGEETQYF
TRBJ2-1	many	NA	TRBV5-5	TGTGCCAGCAGCTTAGGGACAAATTCCTACAATGAGCAGTTCTTC	CASSLGTNSYNEQFF
TRBJ2-1	NA	NA	TRBV7-2	TGTGCCAGCAGCCCTAGGAACTACAATGAGCAGTTCTTC	CASSPRNYNEQFF
TRBJ1-1	NA	TRBD1	TRBV6-5	TGTGCCAGCAGTTACTTCCAGGGGGCTGGGAACACTGAAGCTTTCTTT	CASSYFQGAGNTEAFF
TRBJ2-7	NA	NA	TRBV27	TGTGCCAGCAGTCCGATGACAGAGAGCAAGGAGCAGTACTTC	CASSPMTESKEQYF
TRBJ2-3	many	NA	TRBV12-3/TRBV12-4	TGTGCCAGCAGTTTGCCCCAGGGAGGAACTACGCAGTATTTT	CASSLPQGGTTQYF
TRBJ2-7	many	TRBD2	TRBV20-1	TGCAGTGCTAGAGCCGGACTAGTGTACGAGCAGTACTTC	CSARAGLVYEQYF
TRBJ1-1	NA	NA	TRBV7-2	TGTGCCAGCAGCCCCACCGGACAGTTGAACACTGAAGCTTTCTTT	CASSPTGQLNTEAFF